The rows below give T cell receptor beta chains drawn from one sample of a study of blood T cell repertoires in COVID-19. The repertoire was sequenced with immunoSEQ multiplex PCR; TCRdb's copy has only in-frame clones and lacks some. Counted here are approximately 160,000 clones, approximately 86% occurring once; the ten biggest clones make up roughly 0.57%. The source material was peripheral blood. These receptors were obtained from a man between 60 and 75 years old with COVID-19, enrolled during active disease. Both conserved end residues are part of each CDR3. The D gene is left open where the match is weak. Clone size is shown for a subset of rows, as once, few, many or a class of expanded clone.

>.|TRBD1|TRBV18|TRBJ2-6
CASSPTGVKTGANVLTF
TGTGCCAGCTCCCCGACAGGGGTCAAAACTGGGGCCAACGTCCTGACTTTC
>.|TRBD1|TRBV28|TRBJ1-4
CASNLQGATNEKLFF
TGTGCCAGCAACTTACAGGGGGCGACTAATGAAAAACTGTTTTTT
>.|.|TRBV28|TRBJ2-3
CASSLSGIKDTQYF
TGTGCCAGCAGTCTATCAGGGATAAAAGATACGCAGTATTTT
>once|TRBD2|TRBV4-1|TRBJ2-1
CASSQGRGGYNEQFF
TGCGCCAGCAGCCAAGGACGCGGGGGCTACAATGAGCAGTTCTTC
>.|TRBD1|TRBV28|TRBJ2-7
CASSWTGAYEQYF
TGTGCCAGCAGTTGGACAGGGGCCTACGAGCAGTACTTC
>.|.|TRBV15|TRBJ1-3
CATSSLGDTIYF
TGTGCCACCAGCAGTCTAGGGGACACCATATATTTT
>.|.|TRBV7-2|TRBJ2-5
CASSPTSTGQETQYF
TGTGCCAGCAGCCCGACCTCGACAGGACAAGAGACCCAGTACTTC
>.|.|TRBV14|TRBJ2-7
CASSQGRRDLRYEQYF
TGTGCCAGCAGCCAAGGACGGCGGGATCTGAGGTACGAGCAGTACTTC
>.|.|TRBV12-3/TRBV12-4|TRBJ1-5
CASREEDQPQHF
TGTGCCAGCCGGGAAGAGGATCAGCCCCAGCATTTT
>.|.|TRBV5-6|TRBJ1-1
CASSLRWGGTEAFF
TGTGCCAGCAGCTTGAGGTGGGGGGGCACTGAAGCTTTCTTT
>.|.|TRBV5-1|TRBJ2-3
CASSLVALGTDTQYF
TGCGCCAGCAGCTTGGTAGCTTTAGGCACAGATACGCAGTATTTT
>.|.|TRBV7-2|TRBJ1-4
CASSPHRVEKLFF
TGTGCCAGCAGCCCGCACAGGGTTGAAAAACTGTTTTTT
>once|.|TRBV6-5|TRBJ1-1
CASGGGMGAFF
TGTGCCAGCGGGGGGGGAATGGGAGCTTTCTTT
>.|TRBD1|TRBV9|TRBJ2-3
CASSPTGDLTDTQYF
TGTGCCAGCAGCCCGACAGGGGATCTAACAGATACGCAGTATTTT
>.|.|TRBV18|TRBJ2-5
CASSMDIQETQYF
TGTGCCAGCTCAATGGACATTCAAGAGACCCAGTACTTC
>.|TRBD2|TRBV9|TRBJ2-7
CASSKTSGRAYEQYF
TGTGCCAGCAGCAAGACTAGCGGGAGGGCCTACGAGCAGTACTTC
>.|.|TRBV11-2|TRBJ1-1
CASSFGQLNTEAFF
TGTGCCAGCAGCTTCGGACAGCTGAACACTGAAGCTTTCTTT
>.|TRBD1|TRBV10-3|TRBJ1-5
CAISQGQGVQPQHF
TGTGCCATCAGCCAGGGACAGGGGGTTCAGCCCCAGCATTTT
>.|TRBD1|TRBV11-3|TRBJ1-6
CASSDRVIGGSPLHF
TGTGCCAGCAGCGACAGGGTGATTGGCGGTTCACCCCTCCACTTT
>.|.|TRBV18|TRBJ1-6
CASSPDKAKNSPLHF
TGTGCCAGCTCACCAGACAAAGCAAAAAATTCACCCCTCCACTTT
>.|TRBD2|TRBV5-4|TRBJ2-3
CASSFGGTSGTDTQYF
TGTGCCAGCAGCTTTGGTGGGACTAGCGGCACAGATACGCAGTATTTT
>.|TRBD1|TRBV11-3|TRBJ2-3
CASSRQGDGTDTQYF
TGTGCCAGCAGCCGACAGGGGGACGGCACAGATACGCAGTATTTT
>.|.|TRBV18|TRBJ1-6
CASSQGFYNSPLHF
TGTGCCAGCTCGCAGGGATTTTATAATTCACCCCTCCACTTT
>few|TRBD1|TRBV7-9|TRBJ1-3
CASSLGLQGPSGNTIYF
TGTGCCAGCAGCTTAGGGCTACAGGGGCCCTCTGGAAACACCATATATTTT
>.|.|TRBV7-2|TRBJ1-4
CASSLETGSNEKLFF
TGTGCCAGCAGCTTAGAAACGGGATCCAATGAAAAACTGTTTTTT
>.|.|TRBV19|TRBJ1-3
CASKGNGNTIYF
TGTGCCAGTAAGGGGAATGGAAACACCATATATTTT
>.|.|TRBV10-3|TRBJ2-3
CAIRTGPSTDTQYF
TGTGCCATCAGGACAGGCCCGAGCACAGATACGCAGTATTTT
>.|.|TRBV19|TRBJ1-1
CASSIPSSGGTEAFF
TGTGCCAGTAGTATACCCTCGTCGGGGGGCACTGAAGCTTTCTTT
>.|.|TRBV3-1/TRBV3-2|TRBJ2-7
CASSSHRVGDEQYF
TGTGCCAGCAGTTCACACAGGGTGGGCGACGAGCAGTACTTC
>.|.|TRBV28|TRBJ2-7
CASSFSGTFFYEQYF
TGTGCCAGCAGTTTCTCCGGGACTTTCTTCTACGAGCAGTACTTC
>.|.|TRBV28|TRBJ1-2
CASSLNLYGYTF
TGTGCCAGCAGTTTAAATCTCTATGGCTACACCTTC
>.|.|TRBV6-1|TRBJ2-2
CASSGLGGPFRAGELFF
TGTGCCAGCAGTGGACTGGGGGGGCCCTTTCGGGCCGGGGAGCTGTTTTTT
>.|TRBD2|TRBV7-9|TRBJ2-1
CASSWGLLADQTNEQFF
TGTGCCAGCAGCTGGGGACTACTAGCGGACCAGACCAATGAGCAGTTCTTC
>once|.|TRBV2|TRBJ2-7
CASSRSLGGEQYF
TGTGCCAGCAGTCGAAGCCTCGGAGGCGAGCAGTACTTC
>.|.|TRBV5-8|TRBJ1-1
CASSNARGILNTEAFF
TGTGCCAGCAGCAACGCTCGGGGGATCCTGAACACTGAAGCTTTCTTT
>.|.|TRBV14|TRBJ2-7
CASSGLSSSYEQYF
TGTGCCAGCAGTGGACTTTCTAGCTCCTACGAGCAGTACTTC
>.|TRBD2|TRBV3-1/TRBV3-2|TRBJ2-7
CASSPRGTSGLYEQYF
TGTGCCAGCAGCCCACGAGGGACTAGCGGTCTTTACGAGCAGTACTTC
>.|.|TRBV6-5|TRBJ1-1
CASSYSRALNTEAFF
TGTGCCAGCAGTTACTCGAGGGCTTTGAACACTGAAGCTTTCTTT
>once|TRBD1|TRBV27|TRBJ1-6
CASSFRDSTTPLHF
TGTGCCAGCAGTTTCCGGGACAGTACGACACCCCTCCACTTT
>.|.|TRBV28|TRBJ2-5
CASSELDTDKETQYF
TGTGCCAGCAGCGAATTGGACACAGACAAAGAGACCCAGTACTTC
>once|TRBD2|TRBV9|TRBJ2-1
CASSVVGGSGGEQFF
TGTGCCAGCAGCGTAGTCGGTGGTAGCGGGGGTGAGCAGTTCTTC
>.|.|TRBV7-2|TRBJ1-2
CASSLVTRGGGYTF
TGTGCCAGCAGCTTAGTAACCAGGGGTGGAGGCTACACCTTC
>.|TRBD2|TRBV5-4|TRBJ2-7
CASSPPAGGTYEQYF
TGTGCCAGCAGCCCCCCAGCGGGAGGAACCTACGAGCAGTACTTC
>.|TRBD2|TRBV28|TRBJ2-2
CASSPRKRGTKANTGELFF
TGTGCCAGCAGCCCCCGGAAGCGGGGGACCAAAGCGAACACCGGGGAGCTGTTTTTT
>.|TRBD1|TRBV24-1|TRBJ2-2
CATSDLWGQGATGELFF
TGTGCCACCAGTGATTTGTGGGGACAGGGGGCTACCGGGGAGCTGTTTTTT
>.|TRBD2|TRBV5-8|TRBJ2-7
CASSFVAGFYEQYF
TGTGCCAGCAGCTTTGTAGCGGGGTTCTACGAGCAGTACTTC
>.|TRBD1|TRBV29-1|TRBJ1-2
CSVRGDRGGGYTF
TGCAGCGTAAGGGGGGACAGGGGAGGCGGCTACACCTTC
>.|.|TRBV6-5|TRBJ2-2
CASIFRQNTGELFF
TGTGCCAGCATTTTTAGACAGAACACCGGGGAGCTGTTTTTT
>.|.|TRBV11-2|TRBJ1-2
CASSSVGRGLGGYTF
TGTGCCAGCAGCTCTGTAGGGAGGGGTTTAGGTGGCTACACCTTC
>.|.|TRBV29-1|TRBJ2-7
CSARGRESSYEQYF
TGCAGCGCTAGGGGACGGGAGAGCTCCTACGAGCAGTACTTC
>.|.|TRBV11-3|TRBJ2-5
CASSPLSPLGETQYF
TGTGCCAGCAGCCCCCTGTCCCCTTTGGGCGAGACCCAGTACTTC
>once|.|TRBV11-3|TRBJ2-2
CASSQNGGTGELFF
TGTGCCAGCAGCCAAAATGGGGGGACCGGGGAGCTGTTTTTT
>once|TRBD1|TRBV15|TRBJ1-4
CATSREGPRQGIGEKLFF
TGTGCCACCAGCAGAGAGGGGCCTCGACAGGGCATAGGCGAAAAACTGTTTTTT